This T cell receptor (beta chain) is drawn from a study of blood T cells in healthy people across ages (dated by TCRdb to the mid-2010s). The study in broad terms: Template switching captured roughly one uniquely barcoded TCR beta cDNA molecule per two T cells in model experiments. To track age-related changes in TCR beta repertoire diversity, the study relied on deep sequencing normalized with unique cDNA molecular identifiers. The donors were split into four age groups: young (average around 15 years), middle-aged (roughly 40), aged (roughly 60) and long-lived (roughly 88). To avoid experimental bias, donors of different ages were distributed randomly across sequencing lanes. Two additional independent replicas of 1 million unique cDNA reads from the same blood draw were analyzed for two donors (one aged 18 to 30 and one aged 80 or older). Overall study outcomes, separate from this receptor: A strong correlation was found between observed TCR beta diversity and the percentage of naive T cells measured by flow cytometry. Compared with the aged group, the long-lived group had more naive CD4+ T cells, fewer expanded clones and increased TCR diversity, a pattern suggesting age selection. Observed TCR beta diversity per million T cells fell roughly linearly with age, and a significant reduction was already apparent by age about 38. Since profiling was done on bulk unsorted PBMCs, naive and antigen-experienced compartments could not be conclusively compared. Because the CMV infection status of the donors was unknown, age-related changes in expanded clonotypes may potentially have been confounded. Estimates of total diversity based on one million sequenced T cells were regarded as lower bounds and as underestimates.

Library method: 5' RACE. Sequencing was performed on an Illumina HiSeq 2500. A second PCR of about 6 to 11 cycles was run with a J-beta primer mix and a sample-barcoded 5' primer. Each TCR beta cDNA molecule received a unique molecular identifier from a template-switch 5' adaptor carrying 12 random nucleotides. Each sample yielded at least 2.5 million CDR3-containing paired-end reads. All of the RNA was converted into first-strand cDNA using the Mint cDNA synthesis kit, with a TRBC-specific oligonucleotide serving as the primer. Following uracil-DNA glycosylase treatment, all cDNA underwent a first 18-cycle PCR with the universal primers M1SS and BC2_uni_R. The paper's processing steps were these. Normalization of each sample was performed by random selection of 1 million high-quality reads, each carrying a distinct molecular identifier. Reads with shared molecular identifiers were discarded instead of being binned into consensus sequences. MiTCR, set to a Q25 quality threshold and the strictest error-elimination algorithm, was used for CDR3 identification, clonotype clustering and error correction. Lower-bound total TCR beta diversity was estimated with a nonparametric unseen species model using Euler transformation. Using fastp at Q25 and MiXCR, TCRdb reprocessed the public reads and kept productive beta chains. Each CDR3 protein appears once, grouped with its most common genes and DNA. TCRdb assigned the V and J calls; the authors' analysis was not used. The sample table holds fewer than 700,000 distinct CDR3 sequences, of which 40% to 50% were seen once. Together, the top ten hold approximately 23% of the sample.

The junction carries 28 bases between V and J, which are trimmed by 7 bases and 9 bases respectively. CDR1 and CDR2, per the germline V gene, are MNHNS and SASEGT. The CDR3 goes from the cysteine to the phenylalanine over 17 residues. Here the CDR3 DNA is all that survives: 51 bases in frame from base 1. Donors were around 37 systemically healthy Caucasian individuals from Russia aged about 6 to 100 years. Around 10 milliliters of peripheral blood were collected from each donor into EDTA-treated Vacutainer tubes. PBMCs were isolated by Ficoll-Paque density-gradient centrifugation, with at least 6.5 million obtained per sample. Trizol reagent was used to extract total RNA from the PBMCs, yielding at least 5.5 micrograms per sample. For every donor, an aliquot of PBMCs went through flow cytometry to measure the percentages of naive CD45RAhigh/CD27high T cells. This clonotype was counted at least ten times. This clone's antigen is unknown. Base qualities are not at hand, and no much larger clone is one base apart.

Specimen: blood. The rearranged segments are TRBV6-1 and TRBJ2-1; the D gene is possibly TRBD1, with 6 bases matching. The source of this sequence is a man older than 75 in good health. The bases are TGTGCCAGCACTCCTAAAAGGAGGCAGGGGTTTGGGATTGAGCAGTTCTTC. This gives the protein CASTPKRRQGFGIEQFF.